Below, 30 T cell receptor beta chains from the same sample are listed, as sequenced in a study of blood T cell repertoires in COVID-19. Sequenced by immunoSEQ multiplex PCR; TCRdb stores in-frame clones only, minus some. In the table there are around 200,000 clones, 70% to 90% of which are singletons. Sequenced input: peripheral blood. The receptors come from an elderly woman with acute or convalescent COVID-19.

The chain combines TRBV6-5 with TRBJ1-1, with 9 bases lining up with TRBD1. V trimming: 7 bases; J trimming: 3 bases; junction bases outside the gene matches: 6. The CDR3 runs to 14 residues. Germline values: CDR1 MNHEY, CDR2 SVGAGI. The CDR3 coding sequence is TGTGCCAGCACCGCCGGGACAGGGTACACTGAAGCTTTCTTT. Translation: CASTAGTGYTEAFF.

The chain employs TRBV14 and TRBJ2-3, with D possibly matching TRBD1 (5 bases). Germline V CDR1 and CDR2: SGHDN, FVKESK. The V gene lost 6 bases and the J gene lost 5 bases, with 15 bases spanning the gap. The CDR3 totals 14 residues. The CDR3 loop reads CASRITGSRDTQYF. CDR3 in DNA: TGTGCCAGCAGAATTACAGGTTCCCGAGATACGCAGTATTTT.

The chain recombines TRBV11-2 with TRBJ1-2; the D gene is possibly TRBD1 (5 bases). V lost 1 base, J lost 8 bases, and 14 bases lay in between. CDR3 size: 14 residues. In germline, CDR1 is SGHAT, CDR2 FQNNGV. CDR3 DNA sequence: TGTGCCAGCAGCTTAGGGGCAGGGTATAGAGGCTACACCTTC. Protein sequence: CASSLGAGYRGYTF.

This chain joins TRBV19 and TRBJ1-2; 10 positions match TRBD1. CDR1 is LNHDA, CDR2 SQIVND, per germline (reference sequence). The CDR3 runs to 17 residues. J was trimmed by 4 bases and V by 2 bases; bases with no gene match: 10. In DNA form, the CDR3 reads TGTGCCAGTAGTATAAAATCGGACAGGGGGAGGTTCTATGGCTACACCTTC. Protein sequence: CASSIKSDRGRFYGYTF.

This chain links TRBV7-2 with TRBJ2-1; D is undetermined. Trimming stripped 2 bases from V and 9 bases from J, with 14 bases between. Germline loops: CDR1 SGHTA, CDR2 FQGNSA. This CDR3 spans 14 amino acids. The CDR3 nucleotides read TGTGCCAGCAGCTTAAGGAGTCGGCGCGGTGAGCAGTTCTTC. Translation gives CASSLRSRRGEQFF.

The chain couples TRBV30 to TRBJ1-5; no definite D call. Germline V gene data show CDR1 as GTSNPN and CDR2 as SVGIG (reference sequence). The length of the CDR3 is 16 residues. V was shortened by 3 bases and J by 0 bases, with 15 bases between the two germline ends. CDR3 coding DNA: TGTGCCTGGAGACGGGAGTCGGGTTCTAGCAATCAGCCCCAGCATTTT. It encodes CAWRRESGSSNQPQHF. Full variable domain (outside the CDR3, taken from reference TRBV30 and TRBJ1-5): SQTIHQWPATLVQPVGSPLSLECTVEGTSNPNLYWYRQAAGRGLQLLFYSVGIGQISSEVPQNLSASRPQDRQFILSSKKLLLSDSGFYLCAWRRESGSSNQPQHFGDGTRLSIL.

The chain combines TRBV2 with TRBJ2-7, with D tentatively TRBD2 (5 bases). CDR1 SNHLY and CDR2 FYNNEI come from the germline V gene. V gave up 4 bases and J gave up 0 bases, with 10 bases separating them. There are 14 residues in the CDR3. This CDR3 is CASSAGETSYEQYF. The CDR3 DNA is TGTGCCAGCAGTGCTGGGGAGACCTCCTACGAGCAGTACTTC.

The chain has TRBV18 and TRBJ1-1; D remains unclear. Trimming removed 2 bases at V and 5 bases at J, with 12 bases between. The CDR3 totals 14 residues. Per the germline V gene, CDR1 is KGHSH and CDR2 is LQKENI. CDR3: CASSPTVRDTEAFF. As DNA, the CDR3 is TGTGCCAGCTCACCAACCGTCCGGGATACTGAAGCTTTCTTT.

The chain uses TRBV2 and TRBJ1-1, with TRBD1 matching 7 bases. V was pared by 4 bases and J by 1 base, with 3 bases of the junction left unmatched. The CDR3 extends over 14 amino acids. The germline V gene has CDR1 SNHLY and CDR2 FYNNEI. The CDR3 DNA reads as TGTGCCAGCAGTGCCTGGACAGGGAACACTGAAGCTTTCTTT. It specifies CASSAWTGNTEAFF.

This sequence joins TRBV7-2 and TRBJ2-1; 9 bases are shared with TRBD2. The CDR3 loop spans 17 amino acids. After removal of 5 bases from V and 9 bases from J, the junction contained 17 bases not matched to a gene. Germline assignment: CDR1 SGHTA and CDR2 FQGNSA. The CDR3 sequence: CASSPLRASGMVTEQFF. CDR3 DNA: TGTGCCAGCAGCCCGCTCAGGGCTAGCGGGATGGTGACTGAGCAGTTCTTC.

The CDR3 spells CGAGTGGNQPQHF. CDR3 bases: TGCGGTGCGGGGACAGGGGGAAATCAGCCCCAGCATTTT. The chain joins TRBV29-1 to TRBJ1-5, with 11 bases matching TRBD1. This CDR3 contains 13 residues. Germline values: CDR1 SQVTM, CDR2 ANQGSEA.

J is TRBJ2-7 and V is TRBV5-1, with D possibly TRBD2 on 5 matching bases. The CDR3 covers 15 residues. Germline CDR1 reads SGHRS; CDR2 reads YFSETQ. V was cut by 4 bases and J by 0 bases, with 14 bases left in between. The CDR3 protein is CASSPLGVSSYEQYF. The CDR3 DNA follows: TGCGCCAGCAGCCCCCTCGGGGTGAGCTCCTACGAGCAGTACTTC.

CDR3 nucleotides: TGTGCCAGCAGCCCCCAAAGCGTGGGTCCCACTGAAGCTTTCTTT. Protein product: CASSPQSVGPTEAFF. The rearrangement links TRBV9 to TRBJ1-1; D is ambiguous. V was trimmed by 4 bases and J by 4 bases, leaving 17 bases between them. Germline values: CDR1 SGDLS, CDR2 YYNGEE. The CDR3 is 15 residues long.

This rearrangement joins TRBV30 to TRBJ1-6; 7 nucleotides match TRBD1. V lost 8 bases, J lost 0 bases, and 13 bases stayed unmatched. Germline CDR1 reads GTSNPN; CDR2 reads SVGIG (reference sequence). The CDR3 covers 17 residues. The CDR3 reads CATGSQGTSSYNSPLHF. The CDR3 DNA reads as TGTGCCACTGGATCACAGGGGACTAGCTCCTATAATTCACCCCTCCACTTT.

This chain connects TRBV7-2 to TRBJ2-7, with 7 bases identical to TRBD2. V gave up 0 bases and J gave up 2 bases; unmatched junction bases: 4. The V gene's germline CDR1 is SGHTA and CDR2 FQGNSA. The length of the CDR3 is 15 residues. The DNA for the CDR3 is TGTGCCAGCAGCTTAGCGGGAGGGACGCCCTACGAGCAGTACTTC. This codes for CASSLAGGTPYEQYF.

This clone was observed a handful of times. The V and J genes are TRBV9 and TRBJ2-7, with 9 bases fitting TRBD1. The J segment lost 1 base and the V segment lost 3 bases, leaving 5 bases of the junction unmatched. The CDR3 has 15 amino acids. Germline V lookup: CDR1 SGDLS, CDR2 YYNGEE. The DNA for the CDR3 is TGTGCCAGCAGCGGCGCCGGGACAGGGTCCTACGAGCAGTACTTC. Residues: CASSGAGTGSYEQYF. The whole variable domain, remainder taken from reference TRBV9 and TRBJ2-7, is DSGVTQTPKHLITATGQRVTLRCSPRSGDLSVYWYQQSLDQGLQFLIQYYNGEERAKGNILERFSAQQFPDLHSELNLSSLELGDSALYFCASSGAGTGSYEQYFGPGTRLTVT.

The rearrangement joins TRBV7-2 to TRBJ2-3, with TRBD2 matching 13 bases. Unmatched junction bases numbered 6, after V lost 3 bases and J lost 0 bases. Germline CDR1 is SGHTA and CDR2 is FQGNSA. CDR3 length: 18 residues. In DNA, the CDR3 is TGTGCCAGCAGCTTGGGACTAGCGGGACACACTAGCACAGATACGCAGTATTTT. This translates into CASSLGLAGHTSTDTQYF.

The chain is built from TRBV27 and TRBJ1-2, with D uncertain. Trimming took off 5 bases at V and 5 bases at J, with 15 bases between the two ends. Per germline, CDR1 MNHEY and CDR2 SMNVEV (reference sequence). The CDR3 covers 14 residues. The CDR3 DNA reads TGTGCCAGCAGTCGATTTGACGGGAGTTATGGCTACACCTTC. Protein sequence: CASSRFDGSYGYTF.

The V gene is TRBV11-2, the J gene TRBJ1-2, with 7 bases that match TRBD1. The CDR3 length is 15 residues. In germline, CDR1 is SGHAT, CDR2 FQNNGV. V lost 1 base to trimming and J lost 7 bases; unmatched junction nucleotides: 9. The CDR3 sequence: CASSLGVQGRFGYTF. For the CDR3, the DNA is TGTGCCAGCAGCTTAGGGGTACAGGGGAGATTTGGCTACACCTTC.

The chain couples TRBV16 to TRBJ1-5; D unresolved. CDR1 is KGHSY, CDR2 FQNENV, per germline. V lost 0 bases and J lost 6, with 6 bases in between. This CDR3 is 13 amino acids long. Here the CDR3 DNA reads TGTGCCAGCAGCCAATCCGGAGCTCAGCCCCAGCATTTT. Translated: CASSQSGAQPQHF.

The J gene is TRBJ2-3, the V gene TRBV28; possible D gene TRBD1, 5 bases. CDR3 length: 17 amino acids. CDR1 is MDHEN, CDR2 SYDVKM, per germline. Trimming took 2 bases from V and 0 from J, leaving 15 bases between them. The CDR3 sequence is CASSLARGGFSTDTQYF. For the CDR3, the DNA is TGTGCCAGCAGTTTAGCTAGGGGCGGTTTTAGCACAGATACGCAGTATTTT.

For the CDR3, the DNA is TGTGCCAGCAGCCAAGGACAGTCAGGAGAGACCCAGTACTTC. It specifies CASSQGQSGETQYF. The chain has TRBV3-1 (or the pseudogene TRBV3-2) and TRBJ2-5, with a tentative D call TRBD1 (5 bases). Deletions cut 1 base from V and 4 bases from J, with 10 bases between. CDR1 LGHDT and CDR2 YNNKEL come from the germline V gene (reference sequence). This CDR3 has 14 residues.

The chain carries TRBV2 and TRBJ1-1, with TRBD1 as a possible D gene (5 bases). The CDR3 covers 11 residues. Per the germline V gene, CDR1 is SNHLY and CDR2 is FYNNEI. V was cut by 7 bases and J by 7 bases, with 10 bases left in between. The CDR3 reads CASTRGDEAFF. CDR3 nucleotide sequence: TGTGCCAGCACCCGGGGGGATGAAGCTTTCTTT.

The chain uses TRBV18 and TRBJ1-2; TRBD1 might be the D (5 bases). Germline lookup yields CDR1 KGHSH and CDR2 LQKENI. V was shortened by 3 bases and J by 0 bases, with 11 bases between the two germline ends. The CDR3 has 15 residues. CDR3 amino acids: CASSPLTETNYGYTF. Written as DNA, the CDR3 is TGTGCCAGCTCACCCTTGACAGAAACTAACTATGGCTACACCTTC.

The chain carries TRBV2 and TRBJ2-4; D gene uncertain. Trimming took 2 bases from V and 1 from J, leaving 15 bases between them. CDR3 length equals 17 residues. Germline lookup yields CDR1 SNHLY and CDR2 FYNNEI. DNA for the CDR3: TGTGCCAGCAGTGAATTCCCCGAAACCAGGGCCAAAAACATTCAGTACTTC. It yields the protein CASSEFPETRAKNIQYF.

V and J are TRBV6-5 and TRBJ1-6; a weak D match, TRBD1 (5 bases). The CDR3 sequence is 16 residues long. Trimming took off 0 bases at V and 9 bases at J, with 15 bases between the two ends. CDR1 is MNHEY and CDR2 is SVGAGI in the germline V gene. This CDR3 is CASSYSKARAGSPLHF. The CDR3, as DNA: TGTGCCAGCAGTTACTCGAAGGCCAGGGCCGGTTCACCCCTCCACTTT.

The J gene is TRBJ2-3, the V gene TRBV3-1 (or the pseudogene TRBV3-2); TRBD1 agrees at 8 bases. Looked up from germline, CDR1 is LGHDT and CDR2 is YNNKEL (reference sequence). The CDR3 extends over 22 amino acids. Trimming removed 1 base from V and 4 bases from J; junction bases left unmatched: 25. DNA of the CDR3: TGTGCCAGCAGCCAAGTTATAAGATGGCCGGGACAGGCTGTCTCGTTCCCAGATACGCAGTATTTT. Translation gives CASSQVIRWPGQAVSFPDTQYF.

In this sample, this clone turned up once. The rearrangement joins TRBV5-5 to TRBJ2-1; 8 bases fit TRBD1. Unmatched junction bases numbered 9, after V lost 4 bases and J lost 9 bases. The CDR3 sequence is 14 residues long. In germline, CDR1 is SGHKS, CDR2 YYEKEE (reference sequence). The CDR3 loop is CASSVTGAQSEQFF. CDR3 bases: TGTGCCAGCAGCGTGACAGGGGCACAGAGTGAGCAGTTCTTC.

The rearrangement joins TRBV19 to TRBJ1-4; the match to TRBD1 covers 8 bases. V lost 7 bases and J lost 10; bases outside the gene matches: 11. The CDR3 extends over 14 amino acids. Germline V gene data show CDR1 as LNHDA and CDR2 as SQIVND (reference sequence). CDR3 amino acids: CASISSRGRGKLFF. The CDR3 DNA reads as TGTGCCAGTATTTCGAGCAGGGGGCGAGGAAAACTGTTTTTT.

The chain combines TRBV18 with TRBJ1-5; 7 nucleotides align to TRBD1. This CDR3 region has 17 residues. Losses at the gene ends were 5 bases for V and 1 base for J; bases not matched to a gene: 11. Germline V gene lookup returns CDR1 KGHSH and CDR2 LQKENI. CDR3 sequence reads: CASSSDRPDGSNQPQHF. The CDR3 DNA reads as TGTGCCAGCTCATCGGACAGGCCAGATGGGAGCAATCAGCCCCAGCATTTT.